The 21 T cell receptor beta chains given below trace back to one sample, sequenced in a study of CD8 T cells in Susac syndrome (dated by TCRdb to between 2019 and 2020). To prepare the library, the immunoSEQ multiplex PCR assay was applied. RNA was extracted using the RNeasy kit, and roughly 0.5 to 1 ug of the RNA was reverse transcribed with random hexamers. TCRdb reworked the public reads: Q25 trimming with fastp, MiXCR clone assembly, productive beta chains retained. Rows are unified per CDR3 protein, each entry keeping the most common DNA and genes. This sample lists some 260,000 distinct CDR3 sequences; 80% to 95% were detected once. Together, the top ten hold 0.055% to 0.075% of the sample. The sequencing input was CD4+ T cells from PBMCs. Source of these receptors: a human donor with multiple sclerosis.

This clonotype was counted a single time. The rearrangement joins TRBV18 to TRBJ2-3; no definite D call. Germline CDR1 reads KGHSH; CDR2 reads LQKENI. The CDR3 sequence is 16 residues long. Trimming pared 0 bases from V and 4 bases from J, leaving 14 bases between. DNA for the CDR3: TGTGCCAGCTCACCACCGGGGTTCGGTTTCCCAGATACGCAGTATTTT. This translates into CASSPPGFGFPDTQYF.

V and J are TRBV30 and TRBJ1-4, with D hard to call. The CDR3 runs 11 residues. V was pared by 0 bases and J by 8 bases, with 4 bases between. Germline CDR1 is GTSNPN and CDR2 is SVGIG (reference sequence). CDR3 sequence: CAWSVLEKLFF. CDR3 nucleotides: TGTGCCTGGAGTGTTTTGGAAAAACTGTTTTTT.

There are a few counts of this clonotype. The V gene is TRBV19, the J gene TRBJ2-1, with 10 positions matching TRBD2. Germline V gene sequence: CDR1 LNHDA, CDR2 SQIVND (reference sequence). Unmatched junction bases numbered 2, after V lost 8 bases and J lost 7 bases. The CDR3 spans 12 residues. The CDR3 reads CASSTSGNEQFF. For the CDR3, the DNA is TGTGCCAGTTCGACTAGCGGGAATGAGCAGTTCTTC.

The chain uses TRBV5-6 and TRBJ2-6, with D unresolved. Deletions cut 5 bases from V and 0 bases from J, with 9 bases between. Germline loops: CDR1 SGHDT, CDR2 YYEEEE. This CDR3 contains 15 residues. CDR3 in amino acids: CASRRTDSGANVLTF. CDR3 DNA: TGTGCCAGCAGAAGAACGGACTCTGGGGCCAACGTCCTGACTTTC.

V and J are TRBV4-1 and TRBJ2-7, with 11 nucleotides matching TRBD1. CDR1 and CDR2 (germline): MGHRA, YSYEKL. Trimming removed 5 bases from V and 1 base from J; junction bases left unmatched: 7. This CDR3 contains 16 residues. The DNA for the CDR3 is TGCGCCAGCAGCGTCGGACAGGGGGCGCCGTCCTACGAGCAGTACGTC. Protein product: CASSVGQGAPSYEQYV.

The V call is TRBV20-1, the J call TRBJ2-7; possibly TRBD1 or TRBD2 for D (6 bases each). The V gene's germline CDR1 is DFQATT and CDR2 SNEGSKA (reference sequence). The germline V and J ends were trimmed by 6 bases and 0 bases, with 15 bases remaining between them. The CDR3 spans 14 residues. CDR3 bases: TGCAGTGCCGTATTAGGGGGGAGCTCCTACGAGCAGTACTTC. Translating gives CSAVLGGSSYEQYF.

Remarks on this clonotype: The junction shows a germline mismatch at one end, possibly a read error. The J gene is TRBJ1-5, the V gene TRBV24-1; D unclear. The CDR3 totals 14 residues. The germline CDR1 and CDR2 sequences are KGHDR and SFDVKD. This CDR3 reads CAASDGEVNQPQHF. CDR3 nucleotide sequence: TGTGCCGCCAGTGATGGTGAAGTTAATCAGCCCCAGCATTTT.

This rearrangement joins TRBV12-3 or TRBV12-4 to TRBJ1-1; D ambiguous. This CDR3 comprises 12 residues. V lost 4 bases and J lost 8, with 11 bases in between. The CDR3 here is CASSSLAAEAFF. The DNA of the CDR3 is TGTGCCAGCAGTTCTCTAGCCGCCGAAGCTTTCTTT.

The genes are TRBV6-5 and TRBJ2-1, with a tentative D call TRBD2 (5 bases). Per the germline V gene, CDR1 is MNHEY and CDR2 is SVGAGI. Trimming left V 7 bases short and J 5 bases short, with 15 bases between. This CDR3 is 14 amino acids long. The CDR3 sequence is CASKVAGGDNEQFF. CDR3 sequence (DNA): TGTGCCAGCAAGGTCGCGGGTGGAGACAATGAGCAGTTCTTC.

This chain's CDR3 is CASSYTQYQETQYF. CDR3 bases: TGTGCCAGCAGTTACACTCAGTACCAAGAGACCCAGTACTTC. The rearrangement joins TRBV12-3 or TRBV12-4 to TRBJ2-5; D is unclear. The CDR3 extends over 14 amino acids. The V gene lost 4 bases and the J gene lost 0 bases, with 9 bases spanning the gap.

The V gene is TRBV18, the J gene TRBJ1-2; 7 bases are shared with TRBD1. This CDR3 spans 17 amino acids. Germline CDR1 and CDR2: KGHSH and LQKENI. The V gene end was trimmed by 2 bases and the J gene end by 4 bases; junction bases not matched to a gene: 13. The CDR3 coding sequence is TGTGCCAGCTCACCAGCGACAGGGTGGATTAATGGCTATGGCTACACCTTC. Amino acid sequence: CASSPATGWINGYGYTF.

V is TRBV6-5 and J is TRBJ1-2; D perhaps matches TRBD1 (5 bases). Germline loops: CDR1 MNHEY, CDR2 SVGAGI. The CDR3 totals 11 residues. V lost 5 bases and J lost 8, with 9 bases in between. The CDR3 nucleotides are TGTGCCAGCAGTCAGGGTAGGGGCTACACCTTC. Its protein product is CASSQGRGYTF.

V is TRBV20-1 and J is TRBJ1-3; D is undetermined. V lost 3 bases to trimming and J lost 2 bases, with 14 bases between them. The CDR3 contains 15 residues. The germline V gene has CDR1 DFQATT and CDR2 SNEGSKA (reference sequence). The CDR3 DNA is TGCAGTGCTAGGGCTCGGGGATATGCTGGAAACACCATATATTTT. It encodes CSARARGYAGNTIYF.

This clonotype came up once. This chain joins TRBV18 and TRBJ2-2, with TRBD1 matching over 7 bases. The CDR3 consists of 16 residues. Per the germline V gene, CDR1 is KGHSH and CDR2 is LQKENI. The J segment lost 2 bases and the V segment lost 4 bases, leaving 7 bases of the junction unmatched. CDR3 sequence reads: CASSLPGQRNTGELFF. The DNA for the CDR3 is TGTGCCAGCTCACTCCCGGGACAGAGAAACACCGGGGAGCTGTTTTTT.

This chain joins TRBV12-3 or TRBV12-4 and TRBJ2-1; D may match TRBD1 or TRBD2 (6 bases each). V dropped 3 bases and J dropped 5 bases, with 17 bases sitting between them. The CDR3 loop spans 16 amino acids. The CDR3 sequence is CASSFGGLAPNNEQFF. DNA of the CDR3: TGTGCCAGCAGTTTTGGGGGGCTAGCCCCTAACAATGAGCAGTTCTTC.

V is TRBV4-1 and J is TRBJ2-1; 12 nucleotides align to TRBD2. The CDR3 runs 15 residues. V was clipped by 3 bases and J by 9 bases; unmatched bases: 6. CDR1 MGHRA and CDR2 YSYEKL come from the germline V gene. DNA for the CDR3: TGCGCCAGCAGCCAGCCTAGCGGGAGGGTTGCTGAGCAGTTCTTC. Translated: CASSQPSGRVAEQFF.

The chain employs TRBV4-2 and TRBJ2-1, with D perhaps TRBD2 (6 bases). The CDR3 totals 13 residues. Trimming left V 3 bases short and J 5 bases short, with 8 bases between. Germline V lookup: CDR1 LGHNA, CDR2 YNFKEQ. The CDR3 nucleotides read TGTGCCAGCAGCCAGGGGGAGGACAATGAGCAGTTCTTC. Amino acids: CASSQGEDNEQFF.

The chain carries TRBV6-2 or TRBV6-3 and TRBJ2-7, with D perhaps TRBD2 (6 bases). The V end was cut by 2 bases, the J end by 0 bases, with 14 bases between. Germline CDR1 and CDR2: MNHEY and SVGEGT. The CDR3 totals 16 residues. For the CDR3, the DNA is TGTGCCAGCAGTTACGGGTTGGGGACTGCCTCCTACGAGCAGTACTTC. Translating gives CASSYGLGTASYEQYF.

This clonotype was detected once. The chain joins TRBV20-1 to TRBJ1-1; the match to TRBD1 covers 8 bases. The CDR3 has 15 residues. V lost 3 bases and J lost 3; bases outside the gene matches: 9. Per germline, CDR1 DFQATT and CDR2 SNEGSKA (reference sequence). CDR3 region: CSASLRGLWDTEAFF. The CDR3 bases are TGCAGTGCTAGTCTCAGGGGGCTCTGGGACACTGAAGCTTTCTTT.

V gene TRBV11-3 combines with J gene TRBJ2-3; D unresolved. Germline CDR1 SGHNT, CDR2 YENEEA. The CDR3 is 12 residues long. The germline V and J ends were trimmed by 6 bases and 4 bases, with 8 bases remaining between them. Written as DNA, the CDR3 is TGTGCCAGCAGTCGCTACTCAGATACGCAGTATTTT. It is translated as CASSRYSDTQYF.

The V gene is TRBV7-2, the J gene TRBJ2-5, with 7 bases identical to TRBD1. The germline CDR1 and CDR2 sequences are SGHTA and FQGNSA. The CDR3 has 15 amino acids. V shed 3 bases, J shed 0 bases, and the junction held 4 bases outside the gene matches. The CDR3: CASSFTGANQETQYF. CDR3 bases: TGTGCCAGCAGCTTTACAGGGGCCAACCAAGAGACCCAGTACTTC.